This TCR beta chain was recorded in a study of beta chain features in type 1 diabetes. Per donor, one heparinised blood draw averaged around 120 mL. Of the isolated RNA, all was reverse transcribed, and so the sequenced material was expressed TCRB transcripts. About 3.57 million reads, on average, came from each naive, central memory and regulatory T cell sample. Generated by immunoSEQ multiplex PCR, the TCRdb table keeps only in-frame clones and is missing some. The data contain about 140,000 clones, roughly 9.3% of them singletons. Trimming pared 0 bases from V and 0 bases from J, leaving 8 bases between. The length of the CDR3 is 15 residues. Per the germline V gene, CDR1 is SGHRS and CDR2 is YFSETQ. Study findings and constraints: Within the patient group, naive, central memory and Treg TCRB repertoires appeared more similar to each other than within healthy donors.

This clone was seen a few times. The antigen remains undetermined. This rearrangement joins TRBV5-1 to TRBJ2-3; D may be TRBD2 (5 bases). The specimen was central memory CD4+ T cells from blood. This TCR derives from a woman aged 40 to 55 in good health. For the CDR3, the DNA is TGCGCCAGCAGCTTGGACGGACTGAGCACAGATACGCAGTATTTT. Translated, it gives CASSLDGLSTDTQYF.